A selection of T cell receptor beta chains follows, all from one sample in a study of T cell responses to AZD1222 COVID-19 vaccine. Profiling relied on immunoSEQ multiplex PCR, and the TCRdb table lists in-frame clones only, not all of them. The data contain 85,000 to 90,000 clones, around 90% of them singletons. This specimen was peripheral blood, taken on day 0 of AZD1222 vaccination. These receptor sequences come from an adult in good health. Each CDR3 is given with its conserved first and last residue. Expanded clones get a size class; other rows say once, few or many, or leave the size out.

cdr3_aa | v_call | clone_size | j_call
CATSDSLSGRSNEQFF | TRBV24-1 | once | TRBJ2-1
CAWSRDRAGEKLFF | TRBV30 | . | TRBJ1-4
CASSLWKNTEAFF | TRBV11-3 | . | TRBJ1-1
CASSTGPKTGANEQFF | TRBV19 | . | TRBJ2-1
CASSPYGGVAIDGYTF | TRBV13 | . | TRBJ1-2
CASSSSDFPSYEKLFF | TRBV14 | . | TRBJ1-4
CATSDPRDLNTDTQYF | TRBV24-1 | . | TRBJ2-3
CASTYTSGHSGANVLTF | TRBV7-2 | few | TRBJ2-6
CSVEDHTGELFF | TRBV29-1 | . | TRBJ2-2
CASSYSTVGYYGYTF | TRBV6-5 | . | TRBJ1-2
CASSYGQSGNTIYF | TRBV3-1/TRBV3-2 | . | TRBJ1-3
CASSWRGNYEQYF | TRBV7-2 | once | TRBJ2-7
CASSVVQVNTEAFF | TRBV9 | . | TRBJ1-1
CASSWGGQWSDEQFF | TRBV11-2 | . | TRBJ2-1
CASSRRRDSSSGNTIYF | TRBV9 | . | TRBJ1-3
CATSDQRGPSTDTQYF | TRBV24-1 | . | TRBJ2-3
CASSLGGTTGELFF | TRBV5-1 | . | TRBJ2-2
CASSYGSSSYNEQFF | TRBV6-5 | . | TRBJ2-1
CASSWTVAGGEQFF | TRBV11-2 | . | TRBJ2-1
CASSHNRDRDEKLFF | TRBV4-2 | . | TRBJ1-4
CASSAGGAGQNEKLFF | TRBV28 | . | TRBJ1-4
CASSYTSNSPLHF | TRBV6-5 | . | TRBJ1-6
CAWSLLATYNEQFF | TRBV30 | . | TRBJ2-1
CASSLYRQAGSTLHF | TRBV27 | . | TRBJ1-6
CASSQEVGQRIRNTIYF | TRBV3-1/TRBV3-2 | . | TRBJ1-3
CASIGTGEATDTQYF | TRBV27 | . | TRBJ2-3
CASSSPGQGRDEQFF | TRBV28 | . | TRBJ2-1
CASVGGSYNEQFF | TRBV6-6 | . | TRBJ2-1
CASSEVYEAFF | TRBV2 | once | TRBJ1-1
CASSTLQTSGTDTQYF | TRBV27 | . | TRBJ2-3
CASSHRLQAGNTIYF | TRBV14 | . | TRBJ1-3
CASSVTGDGGYTF | TRBV28 | once | TRBJ1-2
CASSQENTEAFF | TRBV7-9 | . | TRBJ1-1
CASSRTSGRAGEQFF | TRBV2 | few | TRBJ2-1
CASREGRKPQHF | TRBV6-1 | . | TRBJ1-5
CASTTGYGNTIYF | TRBV19 | . | TRBJ1-3
CASSPDRVNEKLFF | TRBV5-4 | . | TRBJ1-4
CASSFRGVESGANVLTF | TRBV7-6 | . | TRBJ2-6
CASSLLVGVGLDTEAFF | TRBV5-1 | . | TRBJ1-1
CASSFRFGTGRETQYF | TRBV7-8 | . | TRBJ2-5
CASSARQTDTQYF | TRBV9 | . | TRBJ2-3
CASSHLGAQDTQYF | TRBV6-2/TRBV6-3 | . | TRBJ2-3
CASSPRQSNQPQHF | TRBV4-1 | . | TRBJ1-5
CASSQSYNQPQHF | TRBV19 | . | TRBJ1-5
CASSLSLGTDTQYF | TRBV7-2 | . | TRBJ2-3
CASSTLAGGEEQYF | TRBV28 | . | TRBJ2-7
CASSLFYNEQFF | TRBV5-6 | . | TRBJ2-1
CASSDGGLRTDTQYF | TRBV28 | . | TRBJ2-3
CAISGGQNTEAFF | TRBV10-3 | . | TRBJ1-1
CASSPLPSRNTEAFF | TRBV18 | . | TRBJ1-1
CSVAGFSGANVLTF | TRBV29-1 | . | TRBJ2-6
CATRDSYEQYF | TRBV19 | few | TRBJ2-7